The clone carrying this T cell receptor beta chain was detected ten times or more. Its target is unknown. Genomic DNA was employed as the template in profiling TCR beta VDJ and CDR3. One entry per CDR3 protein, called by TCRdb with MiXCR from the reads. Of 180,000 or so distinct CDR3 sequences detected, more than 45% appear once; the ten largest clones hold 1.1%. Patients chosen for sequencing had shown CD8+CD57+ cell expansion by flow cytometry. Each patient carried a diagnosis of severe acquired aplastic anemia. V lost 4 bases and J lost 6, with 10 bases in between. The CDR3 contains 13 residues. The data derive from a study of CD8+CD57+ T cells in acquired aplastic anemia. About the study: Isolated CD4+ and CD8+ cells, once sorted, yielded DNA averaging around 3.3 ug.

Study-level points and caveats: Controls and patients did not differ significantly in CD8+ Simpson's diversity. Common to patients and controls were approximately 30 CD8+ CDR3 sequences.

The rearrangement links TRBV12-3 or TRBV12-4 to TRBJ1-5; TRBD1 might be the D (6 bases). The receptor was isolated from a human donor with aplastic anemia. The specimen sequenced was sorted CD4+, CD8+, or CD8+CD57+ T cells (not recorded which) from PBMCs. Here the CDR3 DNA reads TGTGCCAGCAGTTGGGAGGGGGTTCAGCCCCAGCATTTT. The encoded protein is CASSWEGVQPQHF.